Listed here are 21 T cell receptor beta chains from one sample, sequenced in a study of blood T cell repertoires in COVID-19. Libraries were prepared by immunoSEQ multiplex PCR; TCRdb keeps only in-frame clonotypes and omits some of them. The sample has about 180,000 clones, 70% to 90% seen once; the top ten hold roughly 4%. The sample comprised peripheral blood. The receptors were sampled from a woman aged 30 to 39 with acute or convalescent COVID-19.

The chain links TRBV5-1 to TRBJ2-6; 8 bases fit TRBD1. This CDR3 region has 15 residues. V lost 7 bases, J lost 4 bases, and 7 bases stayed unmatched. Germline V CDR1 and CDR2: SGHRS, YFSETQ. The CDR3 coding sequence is TGCGCCAGCGGCCAGGGGGCAGCGGGGGCCAACGTCCTGACTTTC. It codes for CASGQGAAGANVLTF.

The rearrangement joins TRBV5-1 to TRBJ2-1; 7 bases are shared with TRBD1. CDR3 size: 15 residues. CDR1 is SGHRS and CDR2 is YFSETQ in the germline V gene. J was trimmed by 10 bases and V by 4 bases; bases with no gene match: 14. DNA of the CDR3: TGCGCCAGCAGCCTGCAGGGATACAGGGGCGGCGAGCAGTTCTTC. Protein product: CASSLQGYRGGEQFF.

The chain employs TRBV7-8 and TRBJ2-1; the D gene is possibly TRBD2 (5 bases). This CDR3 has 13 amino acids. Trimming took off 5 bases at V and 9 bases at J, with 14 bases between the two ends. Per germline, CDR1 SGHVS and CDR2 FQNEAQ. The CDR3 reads CASSRSGNSEQFF. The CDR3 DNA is TGTGCCAGCAGCAGGTCGGGGAACAGTGAGCAGTTCTTC.

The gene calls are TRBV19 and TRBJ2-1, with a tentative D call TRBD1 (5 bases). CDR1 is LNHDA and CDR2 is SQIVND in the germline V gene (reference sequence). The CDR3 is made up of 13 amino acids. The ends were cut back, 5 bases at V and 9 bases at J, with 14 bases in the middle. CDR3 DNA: TGTGCCAGTAGTTCCAAGGGGTTCAGTGAGCAGTTCTTC. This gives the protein CASSSKGFSEQFF.

The DNA for the CDR3 is TGTGCCAGCTCTACTCCGGGACAGTCTGGAAACACCATATATTTT. As protein: CASSTPGQSGNTIYF. This sequence joins TRBV5-4 and TRBJ1-3; 7 bases align to TRBD1. CDR1 SGHNT and CDR2 YYREEE come from the germline V gene (reference sequence). The CDR3 is 15 amino acids. Trimming removed 7 bases from V and 1 base from J; junction bases left unmatched: 8.

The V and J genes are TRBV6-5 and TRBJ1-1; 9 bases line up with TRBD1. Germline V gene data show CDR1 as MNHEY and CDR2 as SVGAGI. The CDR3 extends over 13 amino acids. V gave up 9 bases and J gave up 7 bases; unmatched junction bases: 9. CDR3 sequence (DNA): TGTGCCAGTAGAACAGGGGGCGGGGGTGAAGCTTTCTTT. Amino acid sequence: CASRTGGGGEAFF.

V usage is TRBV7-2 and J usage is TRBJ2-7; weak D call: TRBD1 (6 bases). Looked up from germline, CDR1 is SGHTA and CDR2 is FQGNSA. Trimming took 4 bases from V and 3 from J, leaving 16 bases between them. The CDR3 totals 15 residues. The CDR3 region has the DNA TGTGCCAGCAGCTCATCCGGGACATCTGGCTACGAGCAGTACTTC. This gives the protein CASSSSGTSGYEQYF.

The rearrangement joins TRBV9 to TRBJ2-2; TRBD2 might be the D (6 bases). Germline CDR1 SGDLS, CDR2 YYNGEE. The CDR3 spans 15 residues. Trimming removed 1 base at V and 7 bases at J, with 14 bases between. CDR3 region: CASSVRASEGGELFF. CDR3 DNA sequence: TGTGCCAGCAGCGTACGGGCTAGCGAGGGCGGGGAGCTGTTTTTT. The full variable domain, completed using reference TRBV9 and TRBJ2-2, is DSGVTQTPKHLITATGQRVTLRCSPRSGDLSVYWYQQSLDQGLQFLIQYYNGEERAKGNILERFSAQQFPDLHSELNLSSLELGDSALYFCASSVRASEGGELFFGEGSRLTVL.

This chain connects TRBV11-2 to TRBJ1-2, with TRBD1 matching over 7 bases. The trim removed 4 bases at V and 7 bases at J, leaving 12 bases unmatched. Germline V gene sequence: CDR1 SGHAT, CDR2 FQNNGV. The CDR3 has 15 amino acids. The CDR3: CASSSLDRAGSGYTF. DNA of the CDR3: TGTGCCAGCAGCTCTCTCGACAGGGCGGGGAGTGGCTACACCTTC.

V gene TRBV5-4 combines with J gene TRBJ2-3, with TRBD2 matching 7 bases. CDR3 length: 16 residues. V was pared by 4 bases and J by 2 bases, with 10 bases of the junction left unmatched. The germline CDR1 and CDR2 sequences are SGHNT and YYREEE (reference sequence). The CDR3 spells CASSPSGTYLTDTQYF. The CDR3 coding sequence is TGTGCCAGCAGCCCGAGCGGGACCTATCTCACAGATACGCAGTATTTT.

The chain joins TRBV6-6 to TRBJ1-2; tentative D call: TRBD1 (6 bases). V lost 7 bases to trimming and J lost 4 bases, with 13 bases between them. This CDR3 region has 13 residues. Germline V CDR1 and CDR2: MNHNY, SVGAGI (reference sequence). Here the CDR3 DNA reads TGTGCCAGCACCCCCAGGGGCCTCTATGGCTACACCTTC. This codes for CASTPRGLYGYTF.

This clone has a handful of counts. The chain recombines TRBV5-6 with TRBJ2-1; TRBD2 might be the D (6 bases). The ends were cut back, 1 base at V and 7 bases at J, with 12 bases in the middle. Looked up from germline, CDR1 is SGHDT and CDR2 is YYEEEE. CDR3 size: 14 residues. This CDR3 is CASSLRTILNEQFF. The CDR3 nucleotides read TGTGCCAGCAGCTTGAGGACTATTTTGAATGAGCAGTTCTTC. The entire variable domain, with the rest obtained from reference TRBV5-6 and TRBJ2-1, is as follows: DAGVTQSPTHLIKTRGQQVTLRCSPKSGHDTVSWYQQALGQGPQFIFQYYEEEERQRGNFPDRFSGHQFPNYSSELNVNALLLGDSALYLCASSLRTILNEQFFGPGTRLTVL.

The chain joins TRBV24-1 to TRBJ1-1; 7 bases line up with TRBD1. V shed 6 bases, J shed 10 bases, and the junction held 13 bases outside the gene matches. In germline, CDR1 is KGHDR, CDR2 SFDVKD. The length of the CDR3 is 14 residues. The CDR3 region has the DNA TGTGCCACCAGTTTGACAGGGATGGGTGTGGGAGCTTTCTTT. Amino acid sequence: CATSLTGMGVGAFF.

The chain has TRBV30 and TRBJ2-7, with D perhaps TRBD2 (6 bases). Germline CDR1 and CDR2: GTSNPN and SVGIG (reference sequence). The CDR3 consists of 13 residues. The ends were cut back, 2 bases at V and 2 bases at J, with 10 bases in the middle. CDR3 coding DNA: TGTGCCTGGAGTCCCCGGGGGACCTACGAGCAGTACTTC. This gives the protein CAWSPRGTYEQYF.

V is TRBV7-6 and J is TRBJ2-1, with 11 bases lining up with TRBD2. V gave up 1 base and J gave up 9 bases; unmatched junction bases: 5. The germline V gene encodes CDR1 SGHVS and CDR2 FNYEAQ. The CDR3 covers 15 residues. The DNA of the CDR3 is TGTGCCAGCAGCTTAGGACTAGCGGGATTAGGTGAGCAGTTCTTC. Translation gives CASSLGLAGLGEQFF.

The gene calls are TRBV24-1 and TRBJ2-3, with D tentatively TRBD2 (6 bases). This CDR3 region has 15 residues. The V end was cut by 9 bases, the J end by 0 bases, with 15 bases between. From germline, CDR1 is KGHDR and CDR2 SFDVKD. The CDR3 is CATEGGPDSTDTQYF. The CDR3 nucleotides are TGTGCCACCGAAGGAGGGCCAGATAGCACAGATACGCAGTATTTT.

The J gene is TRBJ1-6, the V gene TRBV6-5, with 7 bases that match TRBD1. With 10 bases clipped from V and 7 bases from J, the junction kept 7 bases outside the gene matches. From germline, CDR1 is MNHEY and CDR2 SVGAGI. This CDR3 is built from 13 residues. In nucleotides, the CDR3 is TGTGCCAACGGACAGGATCGCAATTCACCCCTCCACTTT. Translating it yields CANGQDRNSPLHF.

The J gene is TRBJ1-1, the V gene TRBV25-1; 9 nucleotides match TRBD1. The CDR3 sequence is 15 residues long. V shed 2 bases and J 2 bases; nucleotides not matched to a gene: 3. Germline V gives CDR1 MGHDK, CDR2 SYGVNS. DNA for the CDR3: TGTGCCAGCAGTGAACCGGGACAGGGTAACACTGAAGCTTTCTTT. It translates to CASSEPGQGNTEAFF.

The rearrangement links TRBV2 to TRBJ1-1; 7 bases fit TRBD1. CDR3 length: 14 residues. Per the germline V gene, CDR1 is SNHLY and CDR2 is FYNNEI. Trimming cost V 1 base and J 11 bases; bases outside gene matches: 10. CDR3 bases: TGTGCCAGCAGTGAAGTGGTCAGGGGGTACGGGGCTTTCTTT. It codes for CASSEVVRGYGAFF.

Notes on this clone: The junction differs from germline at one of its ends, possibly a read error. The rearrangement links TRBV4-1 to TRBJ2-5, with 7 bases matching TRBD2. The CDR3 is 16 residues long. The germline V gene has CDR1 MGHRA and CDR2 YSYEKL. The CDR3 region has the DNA TGCGCCAGCGGCCAGGTATCTGGCGGGAGAGAAGAGACCCAGTACTTC. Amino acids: CASGQVSGGREETQYF.

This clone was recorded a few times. CDR3 in DNA: TGTGCCAGCAGCCCCTCGCGGATAGGTAATCAGCCCCAGCATTTT. This codes for CASSPSRIGNQPQHF. The rearrangement joins TRBV7-8 to TRBJ1-5; D is undetermined. This CDR3 has 15 residues. Germline lookup yields CDR1 SGHVS and CDR2 FQNEAQ. The V end lost 5 bases, the J end lost 4 bases, and 15 bases lay between the germline ends.